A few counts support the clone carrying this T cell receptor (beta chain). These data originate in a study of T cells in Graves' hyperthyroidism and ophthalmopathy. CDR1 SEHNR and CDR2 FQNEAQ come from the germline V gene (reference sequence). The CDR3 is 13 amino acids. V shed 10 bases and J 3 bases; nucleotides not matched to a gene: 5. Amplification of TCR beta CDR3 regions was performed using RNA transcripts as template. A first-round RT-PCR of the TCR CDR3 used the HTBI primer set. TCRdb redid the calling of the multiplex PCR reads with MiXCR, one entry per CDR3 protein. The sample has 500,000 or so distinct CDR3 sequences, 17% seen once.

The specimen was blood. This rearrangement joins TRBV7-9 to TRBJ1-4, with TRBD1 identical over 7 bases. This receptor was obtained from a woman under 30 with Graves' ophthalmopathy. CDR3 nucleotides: TGTGCCACCAGGGGGGAGGCTAATGAAAAACTGTTTTTT. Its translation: CATRGEANEKLFF.